A single sample is the source of the 26 T cell receptor beta chains below, sequenced in a study of blood T cell repertoires in COVID-19. Profiling relied on immunoSEQ multiplex PCR, and the TCRdb table lists in-frame clones only, not all of them. The table has 120,000 or so clones, approximately 90% seen once. What was sequenced was peripheral blood. These receptors originate from a man aged 65 to 85 with active or convalescent COVID-19.

V gene TRBV5-1 combines with J gene TRBJ1-5; perhaps TRBD1 as D (6 bases). There are 15 residues in the CDR3. V lost 0 bases and J 0 bases, leaving 7 bases between the germline ends. CDR1 SGHRS and CDR2 YFSETQ come from the germline V gene. CDR3 DNA: TGCGCCAGCAGCTTGGAAGGGGGTAGCAATCAGCCCCAGCATTTT. It translates to CASSLEGGSNQPQHF.

About this clone itself: The junction differs from germline at one of its ends, possibly a read error. The V and J genes are TRBV5-1 and TRBJ2-7; 9 bases are a match to TRBD1. The CDR3 is 16 residues long. CDR1 SGHRS and CDR2 YFSETQ come from the germline V gene. The CDR3 nucleotides read TGCGCCAGCAGCTACGATGGGACAGGGACTTTAGTCCAACCATTATTC. Translation: CASSYDGTGTLVQPLF.

The chain carries TRBV28 and TRBJ2-7, with 9 nucleotides matching TRBD1. The CDR3 covers 19 residues. Looked up from germline, CDR1 is MDHEN and CDR2 is SYDVKM. Trimming removed 6 bases from V and 7 bases from J; junction bases left unmatched: 25. The CDR3 loop reads CASSPPGQGMFGRGIEQYF. The CDR3 DNA reads as TGTGCCAGCAGCCCGCCGGGACAGGGTATGTTTGGGAGGGGAATTGAGCAGTACTTC. Combining the CDR3 with reference TRBV28 and TRBJ2-7 gives the whole variable domain DVKVTQSSRYLVKRTGEKVFLECVQDMDHENMFWYRQDPGLGLRLIYFSYDVKMKEKGDIPEGYSVSREKKERFSLILESASTNQTSMYLCASSPPGQGMFGRGIEQYFGPGTRLTVT.

The chain joins TRBV27 to TRBJ2-7, with 8 nucleotides matching TRBD1. The CDR3 extends over 14 amino acids. V dropped 3 bases and J dropped 5; count of bases not matched to a gene: 6. Germline assignment: CDR1 MNHEY and CDR2 SMNVEV (reference sequence). The CDR3 DNA follows: TGTGCCAGCAGTTTGTCGCAGGGGGCCGACGAGCAGTACTTC. Protein sequence: CASSLSQGADEQYF.

This clone was recorded only once. The chain links TRBV3-1 (or the pseudogene TRBV3-2) to TRBJ2-7; D remains ambiguous. V shed 2 bases and J shed 12 bases, with 11 bases lying between them. The CDR3 covers 11 residues. Germline-derived CDR1 and CDR2 are LGHDT and YNNKEL (reference sequence). This chain's CDR3 is CASSQLRAVYF. In nucleotides, the CDR3 is TGTGCCAGCAGCCAATTACGTGCGGTGTACTTC.

This clone was seen a single time. The chain carries TRBV27 and TRBJ1-2; unclear D gene. V was shortened by 6 bases and J by 8 bases, with 19 bases between the two germline ends. Germline V gene lookup returns CDR1 MNHEY and CDR2 SMNVEV (reference sequence). The CDR3 extends over 14 amino acids. CDR3 residues: CASRTGSSSLGYTF. The CDR3 DNA is TGTGCCAGCAGGACCGGGTCATCCTCACTCGGCTACACCTTC.

V and J are TRBV28 and TRBJ1-1; D gene ambiguous. Between the trimmed V and J ends, which lost 7 bases and 3 bases, there was a span of 15 bases. The CDR3 has 14 amino acids. Germline CDR1 MDHEN, CDR2 SYDVKM. CDR3 region: CASNPEGGYTEAFF. The CDR3 DNA reads as TGTGCCAGCAACCCCGAGGGAGGGTACACTGAAGCTTTCTTT.

The chain combines TRBV4-1 with TRBJ2-2; D might be TRBD1 (6 bases). Germline loops: CDR1 MGHRA, CDR2 YSYEKL. This CDR3 region has 15 residues. The ends were cut back, 1 base at V and 4 bases at J, with 10 bases in the middle. As DNA, the CDR3 is TGCGCCAGCAGCCAAGGGCAGGGGCCCACCGGGGAGCTGTTTTTT. This encodes CASSQGQGPTGELFF.

The rearrangement uses TRBV18 and TRBJ2-1; TRBD1 agrees at 7 bases. With 2 bases clipped from V and 7 bases from J, the junction kept 5 bases outside the gene matches. The length of the CDR3 is 14 residues. Germline CDR1 reads KGHSH; CDR2 reads LQKENI. This CDR3 is CASSPDRVMNEQFF. In nucleotides, the CDR3 is TGTGCCAGCTCACCAGACAGGGTCATGAATGAGCAGTTCTTC. Full variable domain (remainder filled in from reference TRBV18 and TRBJ2-1): NAGVMQNPRHLVRRRGQEARLRCSPMKGHSHVYWYRQLPEEGLKFMVYLQKENIIDESGMPKERFSAEFPKEGPSILRIQQVVRGDSAAYFCASSPDRVMNEQFFGPGTRLTVL.

The chain employs TRBV29-1 and TRBJ1-3; TRBD1 matches at 7 bases. With 6 bases clipped from V and 4 bases from J, the junction kept 6 bases outside the gene matches. This CDR3 region has 13 residues. Looked up from germline, CDR1 is SQVTM and CDR2 is ANQGSEA. Here the CDR3 reads CSVRTGGGNTIYF. DNA of the CDR3: TGCAGCGTACGGACAGGCGGCGGAAACACCATATATTTT.

The rearrangement joins TRBV7-2 to TRBJ1-6, with 8 bases aligning to TRBD1. The V and J ends lost 7 bases and 7 bases, in that order; junction bases with no gene match: 9. CDR3 length equals 15 residues. Germline V gene sequence: CDR1 SGHTA, CDR2 FQGNSA. CDR3: CASNPDRGLNSPLHF. CDR3 nucleotides: TGTGCCAGCAACCCCGACAGGGGCCTCAATTCACCCCTCCACTTT.

Written as DNA, the CDR3 is TGTGCCAGCCGGGGTGGGAACATTCAGTACTTC. As protein: CASRGGNIQYF. This chain connects TRBV19 to TRBJ2-4, with a weak D call TRBD2 (5 bases). The CDR3 loop spans 11 amino acids. Trimming took 9 bases from V and 7 from J, leaving 10 bases between them. Germline values: CDR1 LNHDA, CDR2 SQIVND (reference sequence).

This chain links TRBV28 with TRBJ1-2; D unresolved. Trimming stripped 2 bases from V and 5 bases from J, with 9 bases between. The CDR3 contains 13 residues. CDR1 and CDR2 from the germline V gene are MDHEN and SYDVKM. This CDR3 is CASSLKNSYGYTF. The DNA for the CDR3 is TGTGCCAGCAGTTTAAAGAACAGTTATGGCTACACCTTC.

V is TRBV7-2 and J is TRBJ2-5; D is perhaps TRBD2 (5 bases). Per the germline V gene, CDR1 is SGHTA and CDR2 is FQGNSA. Deletions cut 4 bases from V and 2 bases from J, with 14 bases between. The CDR3 is 15 amino acids. The CDR3 loop is CASSSRGLGQETQYF. The CDR3 DNA is TGTGCCAGCAGCTCCCGGGGATTGGGACAAGAGACCCAGTACTTC.

CDR3 sequence reads: CASTLDSTQSYGYTF. DNA of the CDR3: TGTGCCAGCACCCTGGACAGTACCCAAAGCTATGGCTACACCTTC. The genes are TRBV6-5 and TRBJ1-2; TRBD1 is a possible D gene (6 bases). Germline CDR1 MNHEY, CDR2 SVGAGI. CDR3 size: 15 residues. V lost 7 bases, J lost 4 bases, and 19 bases lay in between.

This chain joins TRBV5-1 and TRBJ1-3; TRBD1 agrees at 8 bases. V lost 4 bases to trimming and J lost 2 bases; unmatched junction nucleotides: 5. Per germline, CDR1 SGHRS and CDR2 YFSETQ. The CDR3 has 15 residues. As DNA, the CDR3 is TGCGCCAGCAGCGTCAGGGGGCTTGCTGGAAACACCATATATTTT. Translating gives CASSVRGLAGNTIYF.

The chain has TRBV15 and TRBJ1-1; a weak D match, TRBD1 (5 bases). Looked up from germline, CDR1 is LNHNV and CDR2 is YYDKDF (reference sequence). This CDR3 spans 15 amino acids. V was pared by 1 base and J by 1 base, with 10 bases between. CDR3 in DNA: TGTGCCACCAGCAGAGTGAACCAGGGGAACACTGAAGCTTTCTTT. Its translation: CATSRVNQGNTEAFF. The full variable domain, rest sourced from reference TRBV15 and TRBJ1-1, is DAMVIQNPRYQVTQFGKPVTLSCSQTLNHNVMYWYQQKSSQAPKLLFHYYDKDFNNEADTPDNFQSRRPNTSFCFLDIRSPGLGDTAMYLCATSRVNQGNTEAFFGQGTRLTVV.

The V and J genes are TRBV6-5 and TRBJ1-6; D is unclear. Germline assignment: CDR1 MNHEY and CDR2 SVGAGI. Trimming took off 6 bases at V and 13 bases at J, with 22 bases between the two ends. The CDR3 is 15 amino acids. DNA of the CDR3: TGTGCCAGCAGCCCCCTATACGGGGTGTATTTGCCCCTCCACTTT. This translates into CASSPLYGVYLPLHF.

The CDR3 DNA is TGCGCCAGCAGCTTGGTTCCGGGGGGCTCCTACGAGCAGTACTTC. This gives the protein CASSLVPGGSYEQYF. The chain is built from TRBV5-1 and TRBJ2-7; TRBD2 aligns across 7 bases. The ends lost 0 bases at V and 0 bases at J; junction bases unmatched: 3. Per the germline V gene, CDR1 is SGHRS and CDR2 is YFSETQ. This CDR3 comprises 15 residues.

The chain employs TRBV18 and TRBJ2-1; a possible D gene is TRBD1 (5 bases). CDR1 is KGHSH and CDR2 is LQKENI in the germline V gene. The V gene lost 3 bases and the J gene lost 7 bases, with 10 bases spanning the gap. This CDR3 has 13 residues. The CDR3 sequence: CASSPDMRNEQFF. DNA for the CDR3: TGTGCCAGCTCACCGGACATGCGGAATGAGCAGTTCTTC.

The chain has TRBV5-5 and TRBJ1-1; a weak D match, TRBD1 (5 bases). The V and J ends lost 2 bases and 0 bases respectively, with 14 bases between them. Germline V gene sequence: CDR1 SGHKS, CDR2 YYEKEE (reference sequence). The CDR3 has 16 residues. CDR3 sequence reads: CASSLMTASMNTEAFF. The CDR3 DNA is TGTGCCAGCAGCTTAATGACAGCTAGTATGAACACTGAAGCTTTCTTT.

The genes are TRBV30 and TRBJ1-6, with D possibly matching TRBD1 (5 bases). The CDR3 extends over 13 amino acids. In germline, CDR1 is GTSNPN, CDR2 SVGIG (reference sequence). This chain's CDR3 is CAGRSSYNSPLHF. The CDR3, as DNA: TGTGCGGGGCGTAGCTCCTATAATTCACCCCTCCACTTT.

The V and J genes are TRBV27 and TRBJ2-1, with a possible D match to TRBD2 (6 bases). Trimming took off 2 bases at V and 0 bases at J, with 11 bases between the two ends. The CDR3 is 16 amino acids. Germline assignment: CDR1 MNHEY and CDR2 SMNVEV (reference sequence). The CDR3 DNA reads TGTGCCAGCAGTTTAAGTTGGGACTCCTCCTACAATGAGCAGTTCTTC. Its translation is CASSLSWDSSYNEQFF.

The chain joins TRBV12-5 to TRBJ2-1; tentative D call: TRBD1 (5 bases). V lost 5 bases, J lost 8 bases, and 19 bases lay in between. The V gene's germline CDR1 is LGHNT and CDR2 FRNRAP. The CDR3 has 15 amino acids. Here the CDR3 reads CASGGARTPPDEQFF. As DNA, the CDR3 is TGTGCTAGTGGTGGGGCTAGGACACCTCCCGATGAGCAGTTCTTC. Full variable domain (remainder filled in from reference TRBV12-5 and TRBJ2-1): DARVTQTPRHKVTEMGQEVTMRCQPILGHNTVFWYRQTMMQGLELLAYFRNRAPLDDSGMPKDRFSAEMPDATLATLKIQPSEPRDSAVYFCASGGARTPPDEQFFGPGTRLTVL.

J is TRBJ2-1 and V is TRBV7-2; D uncertain. Trimming cost V 1 base and J 2 bases, with 9 bases left between them. Germline V gene data show CDR1 as SGHTA and CDR2 as FQGNSA. The CDR3 is 15 amino acids. The chain's CDR3 is CASSLDSSPYNEQFF. CDR3 in DNA: TGTGCCAGCAGCTTAGACAGTTCCCCCTACAATGAGCAGTTCTTC.

The J gene is TRBJ2-4, the V gene TRBV23-1; D unclear. TRBV23-1 is classed as an ORF, of uncertain function. The V and J ends lost 5 bases and 10 bases respectively, with 12 bases between them. The CDR3 sequence is 12 residues long. CDR3 residues: CASSKTDRIQYF. The CDR3 coding sequence is TGCGCCAGCAGTAAGACTGACCGGATTCAGTACTTC.